One and the same sample provided the 27 T cell receptor beta chains below, sequenced in a study of neurological immune-mediated disorders. TCRdb passed the 5' RACE reads through MiXCR, listing each CDR3 protein once. This sample has around 40,000 distinct CDR3 sequences; around 7.2% occur once, and the top ten carry 5.7%. Sequenced: CD4+ T cells from blood. The receptor source for this set is a man aged 50-60 years in good health.

In its sample, this clonotype was seen many times. The J gene is TRBJ2-1, the V gene TRBV6-2 or TRBV6-3; D is uncertain. The CDR3 covers 12 residues. Trimming stripped 10 bases from V and 7 bases from J, with 14 bases between. CDR1 and CDR2 from the germline V gene are MNHEY and SVGEGT. The CDR3 protein is CAIRPEGNEQFF. Here the CDR3 DNA reads TGTGCCATCCGCCCGGAAGGGAATGAGCAGTTCTTC.

This clonotype was found many times. This chain links TRBV6-6 with TRBJ2-7, with TRBD2 as a possible D gene (5 bases). CDR3 length: 12 amino acids. Germline V lookup: CDR1 MNHNY, CDR2 SVGAGI (reference sequence). Trimming stripped 4 bases from V and 6 bases from J, with 10 bases between. CDR3 sequence reads: CASSFIEGEQYF. DNA for the CDR3: TGTGCCAGCAGTTTTATCGAGGGCGAGCAGTACTTC.

This clonotype was counted at least ten times. V is TRBV5-1 and J is TRBJ2-2; no definite D call. Germline V gene lookup returns CDR1 SGHRS and CDR2 YFSETQ. The CDR3 runs 15 residues. V shed 3 bases and J shed 6 bases, with 15 bases lying between them. CDR3 nucleotides: TGCGCCAGCAGCTCCCGAGGAGCGTTGGCCGGGGAGCTGTTTTTT. It codes for CASSSRGALAGELFF.

This clonotype was recorded many times. V and J are TRBV7-2 and TRBJ1-2, with TRBD1 identical over 9 bases. With 5 bases clipped from V and 4 bases from J, the junction kept 5 bases outside the gene matches. Per the germline V gene, CDR1 is SGHTA and CDR2 is FQGNSA. The CDR3 loop spans 14 amino acids. CDR3 DNA: TGTGCCAGCAGCACGGGACAGGGAGTCTATGGCTACACCTTC. It yields the protein CASSTGQGVYGYTF.

In this sample, this clonotype turned up many times. V and J are TRBV29-1 and TRBJ2-2; D not certain. This CDR3 is built from 11 residues. V lost 7 bases and J lost 4, with 7 bases in between. Germline CDR1 SQVTM, CDR2 ANQGSEA. CDR3 loop: CSAQTTGELFF. CDR3 nucleotides: TGCAGCGCTCAAACCACCGGGGAGCTGTTTTTT.

This clonotype was seen repeatedly, ten times or more. The V call is TRBV10-3, the J call TRBJ2-7; possibly TRBD1 for D (5 bases). The germline gives CDR1 ENHRY, CDR2 SYGVKD. Trimming stripped 5 bases from V and 4 bases from J, with 9 bases between. This CDR3 is 12 amino acids long. CDR3 bases: TGTGCCATCAGTCCAGGGCGATACGAGCAGTACTTC. Residues: CAISPGRYEQYF.

This clonotype was seen many times. The chain uses TRBV20-1 and TRBJ2-5, with 10 positions matching TRBD2. The V gene end was trimmed by 3 bases and the J gene end by 5 bases; junction bases not matched to a gene: 6. The CDR3 contains 14 residues. Germline values: CDR1 DFQATT, CDR2 SNEGSKA (reference sequence). The DNA for the CDR3 is TGCAGTGCTAGTTCTAGCGGGAGAGGCGAGACCCAGTACTTC. Protein: CSASSSGRGETQYF.

This clonotype was seen at least ten times. The rearrangement joins TRBV18 to TRBJ2-1; 8 nucleotides agree with TRBD2. The CDR3 is 15 amino acids. The J segment lost 7 bases and the V segment lost 1 base, leaving 6 bases of the junction unmatched. From germline, CDR1 is KGHSH and CDR2 LQKENI. CDR3 region: CASSPQASGLNEQFF. In nucleotides, the CDR3 is TGTGCCAGCTCACCACAAGCTAGCGGGCTTAATGAGCAGTTCTTC.

The table lists this clonotype with many counts. The V and J genes are TRBV20-1 and TRBJ2-1; D perhaps matches TRBD2 (5 bases). CDR3 length: 14 residues. The germline V gene has CDR1 DFQATT and CDR2 SNEGSKA (reference sequence). The V and J ends lost 5 bases and 7 bases respectively, with 18 bases between them. CDR3 in DNA: TGCAGTGCTCCCCGTTTTGGACCGGGAAATGAGCAGTTCTTC. Translated: CSAPRFGPGNEQFF.

This chain uses TRBV2 with TRBJ1-2, with TRBD1 matching over 10 bases. Germline CDR1 SNHLY, CDR2 FYNNEI. CDR3 length equals 15 residues. V shed 6 bases and J 4 bases; nucleotides not matched to a gene: 8. The CDR3 protein is CASRAGTGEGYGYTF. CDR3 DNA: TGTGCCAGCAGGGCCGGGACAGGGGAAGGCTATGGCTACACCTTC.

This clonotype appeared many times. The chain uses TRBV4-2 and TRBJ2-5; TRBD2 aligns across 7 bases. Trimming cost V 2 bases and J 5 bases; bases outside gene matches: 5. Germline-derived CDR1 and CDR2 are LGHNA and YNFKEQ. CDR3 size: 14 residues. The CDR3 nucleotides read TGTGCCAGCAGCCAACGCGGGAGCCGTGAGACCCAGTACTTC. It codes for CASSQRGSRETQYF.

Many counts were recorded for this clonotype. The chain links TRBV28 to TRBJ1-2; D not resolved. V was shortened by 6 bases and J by 7 bases, with 15 bases between the two germline ends. This CDR3 spans 13 amino acids. Germline CDR1 is MDHEN and CDR2 is SYDVKM. In DNA, the CDR3 is TGTGCCAGCAGAGTACCCGCCGCGGGTGGCTACACCTTC. This sequence encodes CASRVPAAGGYTF.

This clonotype was observed many times. This sequence joins TRBV7-8 and TRBJ1-4; D not resolved. CDR1 and CDR2 (germline): SGHVS, FQNEAQ. The CDR3 totals 13 residues. The V end was cut by 2 bases, the J end by 6 bases, with 7 bases between. The chain's CDR3 is CASSLKLYEKLFF. CDR3 nucleotide sequence: TGTGCCAGCAGCTTAAAACTATATGAAAAACTGTTTTTT.

This clonotype was seen ten or more times. CDR3 sequence reads: CSARANGSYAETQYF. The CDR3 DNA follows: TGCAGTGCTAGAGCCAACGGGAGTTATGCAGAGACCCAGTACTTC. This chain connects TRBV20-1 to TRBJ2-5; D might be TRBD2 (6 bases). Trimming removed 1 base from V and 4 bases from J, with 16 bases in between. Looked up from germline, CDR1 is DFQATT and CDR2 is SNEGSKA (reference sequence). The CDR3 totals 15 residues.

This clonotype was detected many times. This chain links TRBV20-1 with TRBJ2-7; 9 nucleotides align to TRBD2. Germline CDR1 is DFQATT and CDR2 is SNEGSKA (reference sequence). V lost 3 bases to trimming and J lost 1 base; unmatched junction nucleotides: 7. The CDR3 has 15 amino acids. The CDR3 is CSARDSGRRSYEQYF. The CDR3 coding sequence is TGCAGTGCTAGGGATAGCGGGAGAAGATCCTACGAGCAGTACTTC.

This clonotype came up many times. The V gene is TRBV7-2, the J gene TRBJ2-7; 13 bases align to TRBD2. V shed 4 bases and J 5 bases; nucleotides not matched to a gene: 11. Germline CDR1 and CDR2: SGHTA and FQGNSA. This CDR3 comprises 17 residues. CDR3 in DNA: TGTGCCAGCAGCTCCCCGGGACTAGCGGGGCTACCCGACGAGCAGTACTTC. Its protein product is CASSSPGLAGLPDEQYF.

This clonotype was counted at least ten times. This chain connects TRBV7-2 to TRBJ2-4, with TRBD2 matching over 7 bases. Looked up from germline, CDR1 is SGHTA and CDR2 is FQGNSA. V dropped 7 bases and J dropped 8; count of bases not matched to a gene: 17. The CDR3 is 16 residues long. The CDR3 bases are TGTGCCAGCACCCTAAGTGCGGTTGGGGCGGGAGACATTCAGTACTTC. Its translation: CASTLSAVGAGDIQYF.

This clonotype appeared many times. The V and J genes are TRBV5-1 and TRBJ1-6; D call uncertain. Germline CDR1 and CDR2: SGHRS and YFSETQ. CDR3 length: 15 amino acids. V shed 1 base and J shed 7 bases, with 12 bases lying between them. The CDR3 reads CASSLPVLGNSPLHF. The CDR3 DNA is TGCGCCAGCAGCTTGCCCGTTCTCGGGAATTCACCCCTCCACTTT.

This clonotype was seen at least ten times. The chain has TRBV19 and TRBJ2-1; 10 bases align to TRBD2. This CDR3 has 18 amino acids. Trimming cost V 0 bases and J 3 bases; bases outside gene matches: 8. Per the germline V gene, CDR1 is LNHDA and CDR2 is SQIVND (reference sequence). Here the CDR3 reads CASSIDRMGLAFYNEQFF. As DNA, the CDR3 is TGTGCCAGTAGTATAGATAGAATGGGACTAGCGTTCTACAATGAGCAGTTCTTC.

This clonotype was seen repeatedly, ten times or more. The chain uses TRBV7-2 and TRBJ2-7; 8 nucleotides line up with TRBD2. This CDR3 has 15 amino acids. V gave up 5 bases and J gave up 0 bases; unmatched junction bases: 6. The V gene's germline CDR1 is SGHTA and CDR2 FQGNSA. The CDR3 protein is CASSHTGTSSYEQYF. The CDR3 region has the DNA TGTGCCAGCAGCCACACCGGGACTAGCTCCTACGAGCAGTACTTC.

The sample holds many counts of this clonotype. This rearrangement joins TRBV20-1 to TRBJ2-3; perhaps TRBD2 as D (6 bases). The CDR3 extends over 15 amino acids. CDR1 is DFQATT, CDR2 SNEGSKA, per germline (reference sequence). Trimming removed 1 base at V and 4 bases at J, with 15 bases between. CDR3 nucleotide sequence: TGCAGTGCTAGAGCGGCGGGAAAGGCGCCAGATACGCAGTATTTT. Protein product: CSARAAGKAPDTQYF.

There are many counts of this clonotype. The genes are TRBV20-1 and TRBJ2-3; 12 nucleotides match TRBD2. After removal of 3 bases from V and 5 bases from J, the junction contained 3 bases not matched to a gene. The germline gives CDR1 DFQATT, CDR2 SNEGSKA (reference sequence). This CDR3 has 14 residues. CDR3 nucleotides: TGCAGTGCTAGTCCTAGCGGGAGGGTAGATACGCAGTATTTT. Its protein is CSASPSGRVDTQYF.

The chain employs TRBV10-3 and TRBJ2-3; 9 nucleotides line up with TRBD1. Germline V lookup: CDR1 ENHRY, CDR2 SYGVKD. The CDR3 sequence is 14 residues long. J lost 2 bases, V lost 10 bases, and 7 bases had no gene match. The CDR3 DNA reads as TGTGCCACGGGACAGGGACCGTCCACAGATACGCAGTATTTT. Encoded protein: CATGQGPSTDTQYF.

This clonotype occurred many times. This chain joins TRBV7-2 and TRBJ2-1, with TRBD2 matching 10 bases. Germline V gene data show CDR1 as SGHTA and CDR2 as FQGNSA. The CDR3 covers 16 residues. V was clipped by 5 bases and J by 9 bases; unmatched bases: 13. CDR3 amino acids: CASSDEGLAGVFEQFF. The CDR3 DNA reads TGTGCCAGCAGCGACGAAGGGCTAGCGGGAGTGTTTGAGCAGTTCTTC.

The sample holds many counts of this clonotype. The V call is TRBV20-1, the J call TRBJ1-2; D uncertain. The V end was cut by 2 bases, the J end by 7 bases, with 17 bases between. This CDR3 comprises 14 residues. CDR1 is DFQATT and CDR2 is SNEGSKA in the germline V gene (reference sequence). The chain's CDR3 is CSARPRTLEGGYTF. In DNA form, the CDR3 reads TGCAGTGCTAGACCTCGGACTCTCGAAGGTGGCTACACCTTC.

This clonotype showed up many times. The V call is TRBV20-1, the J call TRBJ2-1; 11 bases align to TRBD2. The CDR3 contains 18 residues. Germline V gene sequence: CDR1 DFQATT, CDR2 SNEGSKA (reference sequence). The V segment lost 0 bases and the J segment 10 bases; nucleotides outside the gene matches: 17. CDR3 coding DNA: TGCAGTGCTAGAGATGGGCCCCCGCGGCTAGCGGGAGGTCGGGAGCAGTTCTTC. It is translated as CSARDGPPRLAGGREQFF.

This clonotype has at least ten counts. The chain has TRBV7-2 and TRBJ2-2, with D possibly TRBD1 on 5 matching bases. The germline V and J ends were trimmed by 5 bases and 4 bases, with 14 bases remaining between them. The germline V gene has CDR1 SGHTA and CDR2 FQGNSA. The CDR3 runs to 15 residues. The CDR3 loop is CASSRPQGFTGELFF. The CDR3 region has the DNA TGTGCCAGCAGCCGACCTCAGGGTTTCACCGGGGAGCTGTTTTTT.